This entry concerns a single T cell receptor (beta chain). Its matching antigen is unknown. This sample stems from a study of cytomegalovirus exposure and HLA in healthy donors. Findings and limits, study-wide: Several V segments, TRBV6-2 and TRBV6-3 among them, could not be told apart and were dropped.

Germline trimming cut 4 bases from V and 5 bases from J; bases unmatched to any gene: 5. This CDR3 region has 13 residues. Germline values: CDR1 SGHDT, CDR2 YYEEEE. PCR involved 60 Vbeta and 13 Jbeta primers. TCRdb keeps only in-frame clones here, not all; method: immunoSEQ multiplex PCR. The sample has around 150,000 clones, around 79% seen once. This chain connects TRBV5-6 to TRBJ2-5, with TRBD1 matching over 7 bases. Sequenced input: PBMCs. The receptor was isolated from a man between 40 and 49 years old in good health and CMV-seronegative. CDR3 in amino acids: CASSRGQAETQYF. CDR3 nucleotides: TGTGCCAGCAGCCGTGGACAGGCGGAGACCCAGTACTTC. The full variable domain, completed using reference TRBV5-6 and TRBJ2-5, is DAGVTQSPTHLIKTRGQQVTLRCSPKSGHDTVSWYQQALGQGPQFIFQYYEEEERQRGNFPDRFSGHQFPNYSSELNVNALLLGDSALYLCASSRGQAETQYFGPGTRLLVL.